The 30 T cell receptor beta chains below were found in one sample sequenced in a study of blood T cells in healthy people across ages. Alongside a J-beta primer mix, a sample-barcoded 5' primer served in a second PCR lasting roughly 7 to 12 cycles. TCRdb called the 5' RACE reads again in MiXCR, with one record for every CDR3 protein. This table holds 800,000 to 950,000 distinct CDR3 sequences, 25% to 30% found once. Separately, the same data were catalogued under a study of T cells of mothers and their children.

Sequencing used blood. These receptors were obtained from a woman aged 40 to 50 in good health.

Turning to this clonotype: One junction end disagrees with the germline gene, perhaps due to a read error. CDR3 region: CASSLVGVRQEAQYF. CDR3 nucleotides: TGCGCCAGCAGCTTGGTGGGGGTCCGCCAAGAGGCCCAGTACTTC. This sequence joins TRBV5-1 and TRBJ2-5; D may match TRBD1 or TRBD2 (5 bases each). This CDR3 is built from 15 residues. Germline V gene lookup returns CDR1 SGHRS and CDR2 YFSETQ.

The chain employs TRBV14 and TRBJ2-1, with 9 bases lining up with TRBD2. TRBJ2-7 explains the end of the DNA better; the J call may be wrong. This CDR3 is built from 18 residues. The germline V gene has CDR1 SGHDN and CDR2 FVKESK. CDR3 region: CASSQGRGRSGGYHEQYF. The CDR3 coding sequence is TGTGCCAGCAGCCAAGGTCGAGGTCGCAGCGGGGGGTACCACGAGCAGTACTTC.

The chain employs TRBV20-1 and TRBJ2-1, with TRBD2 identical over 9 bases. Germline V lookup: CDR1 DFQATT, CDR2 SNEGSKA (reference sequence). V lost 0 bases to trimming and J lost 8 bases; unmatched junction nucleotides: 5. The CDR3 consists of 14 residues. CDR3 amino acids: CSARERGGLDEQFF. The CDR3 nucleotides read TGCAGTGCTAGAGAGCGGGGGGGCCTGGATGAGCAGTTCTTC.

This clonotype showed up many times. V and J are TRBV7-9 and TRBJ2-7; 7 bases align to TRBD1. Germline lookup yields CDR1 SEHNR and CDR2 FQNEAQ (reference sequence). The CDR3 is 14 residues long. After removal of 4 bases from V and 4 bases from J, the junction contained 7 bases not matched to a gene. In DNA, the CDR3 is TGTGCCAGCAGCTCGACAGGGCGGAAATACGAGCAGTACTTC. Translated: CASSSTGRKYEQYF.

There are many counts of this clonotype. The V and J genes are TRBV20-1 and TRBJ2-7, with 12 nucleotides matching TRBD2. Trimming cost V 5 bases and J 3 bases; bases outside gene matches: 17. Germline V CDR1 and CDR2: DFQATT, SNEGSKA (reference sequence). This CDR3 spans 18 amino acids. In DNA, the CDR3 is TGCAGTGCTCCATTACCCGGGACTAGCGGGCGACCATACTACGAGCAGTACTTC. Translation gives CSAPLPGTSGRPYYEQYF.

Turning to this clonotype: A much larger clone lies one base from this, so it may be a read error. The conserved phenylalanine or tryptophan normally closing the CDR3 is absent here, so this likely arose from a read error. The rearrangement links TRBV3-1 to TRBJ2-5; TRBD1 might be the D (6 bases). The tail of the sequence fits TRBJ2-7 better, so the J call may be wrong. CDR1 and CDR2 from the germline V gene are LGHDT and YNNKEL (reference sequence). This CDR3 contains 14 residues. CDR3: CASSHQTGLDEQYL. The CDR3 DNA reads as TGTGCCAGCAGCCACCAAACAGGGTTGGACGAGCAGTACTTA.

CDR3 amino acids: CASSPVGGEQYF. The CDR3 DNA sequence: TGCGCCAGCAGCCCGGTCGGGGGCGAGCAGTACTTC. The chain uses TRBV5-1 and TRBJ2-7; D is possibly TRBD2 (6 bases). The CDR3 is made up of 12 amino acids. Trimming pared 4 bases from V and 6 bases from J, leaving 11 bases between. Germline values: CDR1 SGHRS, CDR2 YFSETQ.

V and J are TRBV18 and TRBJ1-1; no clear D gene. In germline, CDR1 is KGHSH, CDR2 LQKENI. This CDR3 contains 14 residues. The V end was cut by 6 bases, the J end by 3 bases, with 14 bases between. The CDR3 coding sequence is TGTGCCAGCTCGCGGGCAGGAACAGACACTGAAGCTTTCTTT. This codes for CASSRAGTDTEAFF.

The gene calls are TRBV7-2 and TRBJ2-1; 9 positions agree with TRBD1. This CDR3 contains 18 residues. After removal of 5 bases from V and 9 bases from J, the junction contained 20 bases not matched to a gene. Germline-derived CDR1 and CDR2 are SGHTA and FQGNSA. This CDR3 reads CASSRPTGGVLGWVEQFF. CDR3 DNA: TGTGCCAGCAGCCGACCTACAGGGGGCGTTTTGGGATGGGTTGAGCAGTTCTTC.

V and J are TRBV10-1 and TRBJ2-7; 11 bases match TRBD2. Germline V gene lookup returns CDR1 WNHNN and CDR2 SYGVQD (reference sequence). This CDR3 comprises 16 residues. The junction had 10 bases not matched to a gene; V was cut back by 9 bases and J by 0 bases. The CDR3 sequence is CARSLAGGPSSYEQYF. CDR3 sequence (DNA): TGCGCCAGGAGCCTAGCGGGGGGACCGAGCTCCTACGAGCAGTACTTC.

This clonotype was found a few times. The rearrangement joins TRBV27 to TRBJ2-1; 8 nucleotides agree with TRBD2. This CDR3 spans 15 amino acids. V was pared by 0 bases and J by 10 bases, with 8 bases of the junction left unmatched. CDR1 and CDR2 (germline): MNHEY, SMNVEV (reference sequence). CDR3 nucleotides: TGTGCCAGCAGTTTATCGAGCGGGGGAGGTGGAGAGCAGTTCTTC. Translating gives CASSLSSGGGGEQFF.

The V and J genes are TRBV3-1 and TRBJ1-2; D call uncertain. Germline values: CDR1 LGHDT, CDR2 YNNKEL (reference sequence). The V and J ends lost 1 base and 8 bases respectively, with 11 bases between them. The CDR3 loop spans 13 amino acids. CDR3 sequence: CASSQGEGRGYTF. CDR3 DNA: TGTGCCAGCAGCCAAGGAGAAGGCCGGGGCTACACCTTC.

In the case of this clonotype: At one end, the junction sequence differs from germline, possibly due to a read error. The V call is TRBV11-2, the J call TRBJ2-1; TRBD2 is a possible D gene (5 bases). Looked up from germline, CDR1 is SGHAT and CDR2 is FQNNGV. The CDR3 is 14 amino acids. In DNA form, the CDR3 reads TGTACCAGCAACCCACTAGGGTTCCGCAATGAGCGGTTCTTC. Residues: CTSNPLGFRNERFF.

The sample holds many counts of this clonotype. This sequence joins TRBV28 and TRBJ2-7; no clear D. Per germline, CDR1 MDHEN and CDR2 SYDVKM. This CDR3 spans 12 amino acids. Trimming pared 4 bases from V and 7 bases from J, leaving 11 bases between. The DNA of the CDR3 is TGTGCCAGCAGTTCTCCGCCCGGAGAGCAGTACTTC. Translated, it gives CASSSPPGEQYF.

This clonotype came up many times. This chain uses TRBV12-3 or TRBV12-4 with TRBJ2-4; possibly TRBD2 for D (7 bases). CDR3 length: 16 residues. V was cut by 5 bases and J by 7 bases, with 21 bases left in between. The CDR3 loop reads CASSPLGGAAANIQYF. CDR3 DNA sequence: TGTGCCAGCAGTCCCCTAGGGGGGGCGGCTGCGAACATTCAGTACTTC.

Remarks on this clonotype: At one boundary the junction diverges from the germline segment, which might be a read error. This chain connects TRBV7-9 to TRBJ2-7; maybe TRBD2 (5 bases). CDR3 length equals 12 residues. CDR1 is SEHNR, CDR2 FQNEAQ, per germline (reference sequence). CDR3 residues: CAGSPRGYEQYF. CDR3 DNA sequence: TGTGCCGGCAGCCCCCGGGGATACGAGCAGTACTTC. The full variable domain, rest sourced from reference TRBV7-9 and TRBJ2-7, is DTGVSQNPRHKITKRGQNVTFRCDPISEHNRLYWYRQTLGQGPEFLTYFQNEAQLEKSRLLSDRFSAERPKGSFSTLEIQRTEQGDSAMYLCAGSPRGYEQYFGPGTRLTVT.

This clonotype showed up just a few times. The CDR3 DNA is TGCAGTGCTTCTCCCTCGGGACAGGGGGCGGAGGGCTACACCTTC. This codes for CSASPSGQGAEGYTF. The chain joins TRBV20-1 to TRBJ1-2; 12 bases align to TRBD1. The CDR3 spans 15 residues. CDR1 DFQATT and CDR2 SNEGSKA come from the germline V gene (reference sequence). V dropped 5 bases and J dropped 8; count of bases not matched to a gene: 12.

The gene calls are TRBV20-1 and TRBJ2-2; D is possibly TRBD1 (6 bases). Trimming took 4 bases from V and 0 from J, leaving 12 bases between them. The CDR3 extends over 15 amino acids. Germline V CDR1 and CDR2: DFQATT, SNEGSKA (reference sequence). This chain's CDR3 is CSATKDRTNTGELFF. Here the CDR3 DNA reads TGCAGTGCTACTAAAGACAGGACGAACACCGGGGAGCTGTTTTTT.

This clonotype was observed a few times. A much larger clone lies one base from this, so it may be a read error. The chain joins TRBV12-3 or TRBV12-4 to TRBJ1-2; 7 bases match TRBD1. The CDR3 sequence is 15 residues long. V lost 5 bases and J lost 4; bases outside the gene matches: 10. The chain's CDR3 is CASSLGDRYRYGYTF. The CDR3 DNA reads TGTGCCAGCAGTCTGGGGGACAGATACCGCTATGGCTACACCTTC.

The J gene is TRBJ1-2, the V gene TRBV28; TRBD1 is a possible D gene (5 bases). Trimming removed 7 bases from V and 2 bases from J, with 11 bases in between. The CDR3 has 13 amino acids. Germline assignment: CDR1 MDHEN and CDR2 SYDVKM. The CDR3 protein is CASIPPGNYGYTF. CDR3 sequence (DNA): TGTGCCAGCATCCCCCCAGGGAACTATGGCTACACCTTC.

This clonotype appeared a few times. Lacking the conserved final phenylalanine or tryptophan, this CDR3 likely reflects a read error. The chain is built from TRBV5-1 and TRBJ2-6; weak D call: TRBD1 (6 bases). Germline CDR1 SGHRS, CDR2 YFSETQ. Trimming cost V 0 bases and J 2 bases, with 9 bases left between them. The CDR3 runs to 16 residues. In DNA form, the CDR3 reads TGCGCCAGCAGCTTGGCTGGGGGCACTGGGGCCAACGTCCTGACTTGC. Protein sequence: CASSLAGGTGANVLTC.

In the case of this clonotype: Being one base from a much bigger clone, this may be a read error. The chain recombines TRBV4-1 with TRBJ1-2; maybe TRBD1 (5 bases). This CDR3 has 13 residues. Germline V gene sequence: CDR1 MGHRA, CDR2 YSYEKL. V gave up 1 base and J gave up 7 bases, with 10 bases separating them. In DNA, the CDR3 is TGCGCCAGCAGCCAAGTCGGGGACTCTGGCTACACCTTC. This translates into CASSQVGDSGYTF.

For this clonotype: A single base separates this from a much larger clone, so it may be a read error. The chain couples TRBV7-3 to TRBJ1-6; D is uncertain. The CDR3 spans 14 residues. V was clipped by 0 bases and J by 9 bases, with 9 bases between them. Germline values: CDR1 SGHTA, CDR2 FQGTGA. The chain's CDR3 is CASSLTSMGSPLHF. CDR3 nucleotide sequence: TGTGCCAGCAGCTTAACTAGTATGGGTTCACCCCTCCACTTT.

This clonotype has ten or more counts. A read error may produce the germline difference seen at one junction end. This chain connects TRBV5-1 to TRBJ1-1; D is perhaps TRBD1 (6 bases). Germline values: CDR1 SGHRS, CDR2 YFSETQ. The CDR3 consists of 13 residues. CDR3 DNA: TGTGCCAGCAGCTTAACAGGGAGGACTGAAGCTTTCTTT. Encoded protein: CASSLTGRTEAFF.

To note about this clonotype: The junction shows a germline mismatch at one end, possibly a read error. The rearrangement links TRBV4-2 to TRBJ1-2; tentatively, D is TRBD1 (6 bases). CDR1 is LGHNA and CDR2 is YNFKEQ in the germline V gene. CDR3 length equals 15 residues. CDR3 sequence (DNA): TGTGCCAGCAGCCAAGACGGGGGCTCGAGCTATGGCTGCACCTTC. Translation gives CASSQDGGSSYGCTF.

This clonotype appeared a few times. The chain uses TRBV18 and TRBJ2-5; the D is unclear. Trimming stripped 6 bases from V and 5 bases from J, with 19 bases between. This CDR3 region has 15 residues. Per germline, CDR1 KGHSH and CDR2 LQKENI. CDR3 loop: CASSSTVGYRETQYF. CDR3 nucleotide sequence: TGTGCCAGCTCCTCGACTGTGGGGTATCGGGAGACCCAGTACTTC.

The chain couples TRBV7-8 to TRBJ2-1; 13 nucleotides match TRBD2. The ends lost 3 bases at V and 8 bases at J; junction bases unmatched: 7. Per germline, CDR1 SGHVS and CDR2 FQNEAQ. The CDR3 has 16 amino acids. DNA of the CDR3: TGTGCCAGCAGCTTCCCCCGGACTAGCGGGGGCGATGAGCAGTTCTTC. Its translation is CASSFPRTSGGDEQFF.

This clonotype was picked up many times. The V call is TRBV20-1, the J call TRBJ2-3; 8 bases are shared with TRBD1. Germline loops: CDR1 DFQATT, CDR2 SNEGSKA (reference sequence). The CDR3 is made up of 16 amino acids. V trimming: 5 bases; J trimming: 0 bases; junction bases outside the gene matches: 10. Written as DNA, the CDR3 is TGCAGTGCTCTTACCGGACAGGGCCTTAGCACAGATACGCAGTATTTT. Translated: CSALTGQGLSTDTQYF.

Comment on this clonotype: This clone may be a read error of a much larger clone one base away. The rearrangement joins TRBV7-2 to TRBJ2-7; D remains unclear. The CDR3 covers 12 residues. Germline V gene lookup returns CDR1 SGHTA and CDR2 FQGNSA. Trimming removed 1 base at V and 8 bases at J, with 9 bases between. CDR3 bases: TGTGCCAGCAGCTTAGGCTATTCCAAGCAGTACTTC. It is translated as CASSLGYSKQYF.

This clonotype occurred a few times. This rearrangement joins TRBV20-1 to TRBJ1-5; D is ambiguous. Trimming cost V 3 bases and J 0 bases, with 12 bases left between them. From germline, CDR1 is DFQATT and CDR2 SNEGSKA (reference sequence). This CDR3 has 15 amino acids. The CDR3 region is CSASLPGYSNQPQHF. DNA of the CDR3: TGCAGTGCTAGTCTTCCGGGTTATAGCAATCAGCCCCAGCATTTT.